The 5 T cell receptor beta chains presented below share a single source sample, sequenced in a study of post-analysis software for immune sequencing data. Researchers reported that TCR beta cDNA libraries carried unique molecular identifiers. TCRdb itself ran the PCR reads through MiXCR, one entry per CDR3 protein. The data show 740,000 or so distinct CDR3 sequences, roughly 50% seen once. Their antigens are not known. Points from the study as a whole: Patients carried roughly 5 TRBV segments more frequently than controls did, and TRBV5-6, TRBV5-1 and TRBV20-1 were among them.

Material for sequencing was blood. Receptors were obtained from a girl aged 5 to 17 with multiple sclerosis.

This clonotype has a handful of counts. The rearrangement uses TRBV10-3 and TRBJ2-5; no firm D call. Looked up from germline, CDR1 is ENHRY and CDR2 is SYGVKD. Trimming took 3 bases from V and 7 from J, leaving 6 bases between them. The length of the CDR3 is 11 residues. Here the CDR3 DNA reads TGTGCCATCAGTGAAGGATCGACCCAGTACTTC. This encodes CAISEGSTQYF.

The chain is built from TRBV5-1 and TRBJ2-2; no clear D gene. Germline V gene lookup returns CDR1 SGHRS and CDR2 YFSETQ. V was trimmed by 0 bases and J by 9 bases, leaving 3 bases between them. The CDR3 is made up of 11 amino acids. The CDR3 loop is CASSLAWELFF. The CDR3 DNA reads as TGCGCCAGCAGCTTGGCGTGGGAGCTGTTTTTT.

CDR3 coding DNA: TGTGCCAGCCGTCGGAGCGGGAGGGCCTTCAAGTTCTTC. It is translated as CASRRSGRAFKFF. The chain employs TRBV3-1 and TRBJ2-1; TRBD2 matches at 10 bases. This CDR3 region has 13 residues. Germline CDR1 LGHDT, CDR2 YNNKEL (reference sequence). V shed 8 bases, J shed 14 bases, and the junction held 12 bases outside the gene matches.

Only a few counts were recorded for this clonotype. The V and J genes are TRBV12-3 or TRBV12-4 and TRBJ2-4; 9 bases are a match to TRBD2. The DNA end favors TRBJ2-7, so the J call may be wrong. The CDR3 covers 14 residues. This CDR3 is CASTRSGRPYEQYF. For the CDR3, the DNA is TGTGCCAGCACCCGGAGCGGGAGGCCTTACGAGCAGTACTTC.

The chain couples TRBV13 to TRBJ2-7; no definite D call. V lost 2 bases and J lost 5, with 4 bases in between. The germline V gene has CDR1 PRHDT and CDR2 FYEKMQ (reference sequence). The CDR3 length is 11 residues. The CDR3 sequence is CASSLKHEQYF. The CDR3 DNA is TGTGCCAGCAGCTTAAAACACGAGCAGTACTTC.